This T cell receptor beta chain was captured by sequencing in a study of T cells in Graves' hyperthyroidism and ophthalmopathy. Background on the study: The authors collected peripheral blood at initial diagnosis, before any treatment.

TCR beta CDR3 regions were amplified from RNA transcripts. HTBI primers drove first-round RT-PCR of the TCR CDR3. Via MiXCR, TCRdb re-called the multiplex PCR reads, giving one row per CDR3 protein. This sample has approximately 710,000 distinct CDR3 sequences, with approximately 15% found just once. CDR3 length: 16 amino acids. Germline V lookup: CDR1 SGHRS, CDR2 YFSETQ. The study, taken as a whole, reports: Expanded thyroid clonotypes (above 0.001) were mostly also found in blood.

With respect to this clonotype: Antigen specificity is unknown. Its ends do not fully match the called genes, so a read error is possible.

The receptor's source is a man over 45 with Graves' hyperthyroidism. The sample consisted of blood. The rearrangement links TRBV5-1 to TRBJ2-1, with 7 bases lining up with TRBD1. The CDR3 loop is CASSLVTGLSYNERFF. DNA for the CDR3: TGCGCCAGCAGCTTGGTGACAGGGCTATCCTACAATGAGCGGTTCTTC.